One sample yielded the 26 T cell receptor beta chains listed below, sequenced in a study of a mutant IDH1 vaccine in newly diagnosed glioma. Noted time point: week 47, end of study. The vaccine gave 300 ug of a 20-mer mutant IDH1 peptide subcutaneously per dose. The antigens of these receptors remain unknown. TCRdb's copy holds only in-frame clones and misses some; the assay was immunoSEQ multiplex PCR. This sample has some 62,000 clones, with roughly 80% found just once. The sequences come from PBMCs, collected from a glioma patient whose treatment included an IDH1 peptide vaccine. The receptor set was obtained from a man younger than 45 with glioma.

This clone was recorded a few times. The gene calls are TRBV30 and TRBJ1-2; 7 positions agree with TRBD1. Losses at the gene ends were 0 bases for V and 4 bases for J; bases not matched to a gene: 2. CDR3 length equals 13 residues. Looked up from germline, CDR1 is GTSNPN and CDR2 is SVGIG (reference sequence). DNA of the CDR3: TGTGCCTGGAGTGTAGGGACAGTCTATGGCTACACCTTC. It yields the protein CAWSVGTVYGYTF. The complete variable domain, with remaining parts taken from reference TRBV30 and TRBJ1-2, reads SQTIHQWPATLVQPVGSPLSLECTVEGTSNPNLYWYRQAAGRGLQLLFYSVGIGQISSEVPQNLSASRPQDRQFILSSKKLLLSDSGFYLCAWSVGTVYGYTFGSGTRLTVV.

V and J are TRBV19 and TRBJ2-1; TRBD2 agrees at 7 bases. Trimming at V came to 5 bases and at J to 8 bases, leaving 6 bases not matched to a gene. The germline V gene has CDR1 LNHDA and CDR2 SQIVND (reference sequence). The CDR3 is 13 amino acids. The CDR3 here is CASSPRLAYEQFF. The CDR3 DNA reads as TGTGCCAGTAGTCCAAGACTAGCTTATGAGCAGTTCTTC.

CDR3 protein: CAWSEGSDTQYF. The CDR3 nucleotides are TGTGCCTGGAGTGAAGGGTCAGATACGCAGTATTTT. This chain links TRBV30 with TRBJ2-3; D gene unclear. Trimming removed 1 base from V and 4 bases from J, with 6 bases in between. Looked up from germline, CDR1 is GTSNPN and CDR2 is SVGIG (reference sequence). This CDR3 region has 12 residues.

The chain has TRBV7-8 and TRBJ1-1; D unclear. Between the trimmed V and J ends, which lost 2 bases and 1 base, there was a span of 5 bases. The CDR3 runs 13 residues. Per the germline V gene, CDR1 is SGHVS and CDR2 is FQNEAQ. CDR3 sequence: CASSLIENTEAFF. For the CDR3, the DNA is TGTGCCAGCAGCTTAATAGAGAACACTGAAGCTTTCTTT.

This clone was found once. This sequence joins TRBV9 and TRBJ2-3; no clear D. CDR1 SGDLS and CDR2 YYNGEE come from the germline V gene. This CDR3 has 15 residues. V was pared by 3 bases and J by 0 bases, with 11 bases between. In nucleotides, the CDR3 is TGTGCCAGCAGCGGGGTAGTTGGGAGCACAGATACGCAGTATTTT. It encodes CASSGVVGSTDTQYF.

The chain links TRBV4-1 to TRBJ1-1; a possible D gene is TRBD1 (5 bases). Germline V gives CDR1 MGHRA, CDR2 YSYEKL. The V gene lost 4 bases and the J gene lost 4 bases, with 16 bases spanning the gap. CDR3 length equals 15 residues. The CDR3 region has the DNA TGCGCCAGCAGCCCAGGGCCCGGACATTCCACTGAAGCTTTCTTT. Its protein is CASSPGPGHSTEAFF.

V gene TRBV7-9 combines with J gene TRBJ1-1; possible D gene TRBD1, 6 bases. Trimming left V 2 bases short and J 1 base short, with 8 bases between. The CDR3 spans 14 residues. CDR1 SEHNR and CDR2 FQNEAQ come from the germline V gene (reference sequence). CDR3: CASSLTGPNTEAFF. The CDR3 bases are TGTGCCAGCAGCTTAACAGGGCCGAACACTGAAGCTTTCTTT.

This sequence joins TRBV6-5 and TRBJ1-1; tentative D call: TRBD1 (6 bases). Trimming took 6 bases from V and 0 from J, leaving 14 bases between them. This CDR3 is built from 15 residues. CDR1 MNHEY and CDR2 SVGAGI come from the germline V gene. CDR3 DNA sequence: TGTGCCAGCAGCTACAGGGATCGCATGAACACTGAAGCTTTCTTT. Translation gives CASSYRDRMNTEAFF.

This chain connects TRBV6-1 to TRBJ1-1; no clear D. V was clipped by 2 bases and J by 4 bases, with 14 bases between them. This CDR3 has 15 amino acids. Per the germline V gene, CDR1 is MNHNS and CDR2 is SASEGT. CDR3 bases: TGTGCCAGCAGTGAAAAGCCCCCAGTTTTCACTGAAGCTTTCTTT. It is translated as CASSEKPPVFTEAFF.

V usage is TRBV10-3 and J usage is TRBJ1-6; 7 bases agree with TRBD1. V lost 2 bases and J lost 9; bases outside the gene matches: 10. Germline lookup yields CDR1 ENHRY and CDR2 SYGVKD. The CDR3 contains 16 residues. This CDR3 is CAISEGLEGARSPLHF. The CDR3 bases are TGTGCCATCAGTGAGGGTCTGGAGGGGGCTCGTTCACCCCTCCACTTT.

This clone was observed a handful of times. The chain links TRBV30 to TRBJ1-1; D is ambiguous. The ends were cut back, 5 bases at V and 1 base at J, with 11 bases in the middle. Germline CDR1 is GTSNPN and CDR2 is SVGIG (reference sequence). This CDR3 has 13 amino acids. CDR3 sequence (DNA): TGTGCCTGGGATACCAGTCCGAACACTGAAGCTTTCTTT. Protein product: CAWDTSPNTEAFF.

CDR3 loop: CASKDETEYSPLHF. The DNA for the CDR3 is TGCGCCAGCAAGGATGAAACAGAATATTCACCCCTCCACTTT. This rearrangement joins TRBV5-1 to TRBJ1-6; D is ambiguous. The CDR3 is 14 amino acids. Trimming shortened V by 6 bases and J by 8 bases, and 15 bases separated the two germline ends. Germline CDR1 is SGHRS and CDR2 is YFSETQ.

The J gene is TRBJ1-1, the V gene TRBV6-6; unclear D gene. This CDR3 has 15 residues. Germline V gene lookup returns CDR1 MNHNY and CDR2 SVGAGI (reference sequence). The V gene lost 2 bases and the J gene lost 1 base, with 11 bases spanning the gap. CDR3 sequence: CASSYITAPNTEAFF. In DNA, the CDR3 is TGTGCCAGCAGTTACATTACGGCCCCGAACACTGAAGCTTTCTTT.

V is TRBV9 and J is TRBJ2-5, with 11 bases lining up with TRBD2. Germline V CDR1 and CDR2: SGDLS, YYNGEE. The CDR3 is made up of 17 amino acids. V lost 2 bases, J lost 2 bases, and 8 bases stayed unmatched. DNA for the CDR3: TGTGCCAGCAGCGTCGACCCTAGCGGGGGGCCACAAGAGACCCAGTACTTC. It specifies CASSVDPSGGPQETQYF.

The chain couples TRBV7-4 to TRBJ2-1; 7 bases match TRBD1. Unmatched junction bases numbered 2, after V lost 1 base and J lost 8 bases. The CDR3 runs 13 residues. Germline V CDR1 and CDR2: SGHVT, SQSDAQ. The DNA for the CDR3 is TGTGCCAGCAGCTTAGAGGGGGCCGATGAGCAGTTCTTC. Protein: CASSLEGADEQFF.

The chain combines TRBV7-9 with TRBJ2-3; 8 positions agree with TRBD2. This CDR3 is 16 amino acids long. V gave up 5 bases and J gave up 2 bases; unmatched junction bases: 9. The germline CDR1 and CDR2 sequences are SEHNR and FQNEAQ (reference sequence). The CDR3 DNA is TGTGCCAGCAGCCCGGGGCTAGCGGGTATCACAGATACGCAGTATTTT. Protein product: CASSPGLAGITDTQYF.

This chain joins TRBV18 and TRBJ2-6; D unresolved. The CDR3 is made up of 21 amino acids. V was clipped by 6 bases and J by 0 bases, with 27 bases between them. Germline lookup yields CDR1 KGHSH and CDR2 LQKENI. In DNA, the CDR3 is TGTGCCAGCTCCAGAATTGCGACGGCGGCCCCCTTAGGCTCTGGGGCCAACGTCCTGACTTTC. This encodes CASSRIATAAPLGSGANVLTF.

V and J are TRBV5-4 and TRBJ1-2; no reliable D call. There are 13 residues in the CDR3. Germline CDR1 SGHNT, CDR2 YYREEE (reference sequence). Trimming cost V 0 bases and J 3 bases, with 6 bases left between them. CDR3 sequence (DNA): TGTGCCAGCAGCTTGGTAGTTGACTATGGCTACACCTTC. Translated, it gives CASSLVVDYGYTF.

The rearrangement links TRBV20-1 to TRBJ2-7; no definite D call. CDR1 and CDR2 (germline): DFQATT, SNEGSKA (reference sequence). Trimming removed 7 bases at V and 6 bases at J, with 13 bases between. CDR3 length equals 11 residues. The CDR3 here is CSVRATAEQYF. The CDR3 nucleotides are TGCAGTGTACGGGCCACGGCCGAGCAGTACTTC.

The J gene is TRBJ2-5, the V gene TRBV7-7, with 8 bases identical to TRBD2. The germline V gene has CDR1 SSHAT and CDR2 FNYEAQ (reference sequence). The CDR3 spans 15 residues. Losses at the gene ends were 0 bases for V and 5 bases for J; bases not matched to a gene: 5. Written as DNA, the CDR3 is TGTGCCAGCAGCTTAGCGCGGGGGGCCCAGGAGACCCAGTACTTC. It specifies CASSLARGAQETQYF.

The gene calls are TRBV10-2 and TRBJ1-1; D remains unclear. With 5 bases removed from V and 7 bases from J, the gap between germline ends came to 11 bases. The CDR3 runs to 12 residues. Per the germline V gene, CDR1 is WSHSY and CDR2 is SAAADI. CDR3 sequence: CASSLRWGEAFF. The CDR3 DNA follows: TGCGCCAGCAGTCTCAGATGGGGTGAAGCTTTCTTT.

On this clone: A single base separates this from a much larger clone, so it may be a read error. The chain couples TRBV6-5 to TRBJ2-3; D is ambiguous. The CDR3 length is 14 residues. Germline values: CDR1 MNHEY, CDR2 SVGAGI. The germline V and J ends were trimmed by 0 bases and 0 bases, with 4 bases remaining between them. CDR3: CASSYSTSTDTQYF. For the CDR3, the DNA is TGTGCCAGCAGTTACTCGACTAGCACAGATACGCAGTATTTT.

The chain employs TRBV11-2 and TRBJ1-2; D gene uncertain. V lost 5 bases to trimming and J lost 1 base, with 11 bases between them. This CDR3 is built from 14 residues. Germline CDR1 reads SGHAT; CDR2 reads FQNNGV. The CDR3 protein is CASSPFGDNYGYTF. The CDR3 nucleotides are TGTGCCAGCAGCCCCTTTGGCGATAACTATGGCTACACCTTC. Complete variable domain (other parts from reference TRBV11-2 and TRBJ1-2): EAGVAQSPRYKIIEKRQSVAFWCNPISGHATLYWYQQILGQGPKLLIQFQNNGVVDDSQLPKDRFSAERLKGVDSTLKIQPAKLEDSAVYLCASSPFGDNYGYTFGSGTRLTVV.

This chain connects TRBV5-1 to TRBJ1-2; D remains ambiguous. CDR3 length: 14 amino acids. Trimming took off 1 base at V and 3 bases at J, with 10 bases between the two ends. Germline assignment: CDR1 SGHRS and CDR2 YFSETQ. As DNA, the CDR3 is TGCGCCAGCAGCTTGCGCTTGACGGACTATGGCTACACCTTC. It specifies CASSLRLTDYGYTF.

Only one count was recorded for this clone. The chain combines TRBV9 with TRBJ2-3; 8 bases are a match to TRBD2. This CDR3 contains 16 residues. Germline assignment: CDR1 SGDLS and CDR2 YYNGEE. V shed 2 bases, J shed 1 base, and the junction held 6 bases outside the gene matches. CDR3 sequence reads: CASSVPRAGGTDTQYF. In nucleotides, the CDR3 is TGTGCCAGCAGCGTTCCAAGAGCGGGGGGCACAGATACGCAGTATTTT.

The chain has TRBV7-9 and TRBJ1-3; 7 bases map to TRBD1. CDR1 SEHNR and CDR2 FQNEAQ come from the germline V gene (reference sequence). This CDR3 region has 14 residues. After removal of 6 bases from V and 4 bases from J, the junction contained 6 bases not matched to a gene. The DNA for the CDR3 is TGTGCCAGCAGTCCCGACAGGGTCGGAAACACCATATATTTT. Its protein is CASSPDRVGNTIYF.